This T cell receptor beta chain was documented in a study of T cells in Graves' hyperthyroidism and ophthalmopathy. Exclusion criteria comprised uncontrolled infection, other autoimmune disease, pregnancy or lactation. Points on this clonotype: Antigen unknown.

Whole-study results and caveats: Most thyroid-expanded clonotypes above 0.001 were also found in blood.

Amplification targeted TCR beta CDR3 regions from RNA transcripts. Initially, a first-round RT-PCR of the TCR CDR3 employed the HTBI primer set. MiXCR, applied by TCRdb to the multiplex PCR reads, yields one record per CDR3 protein. The sample includes around 450,000 distinct CDR3 sequences, roughly 13% seen only once; the top ten take 5% to 6%. The sequence was obtained from a young woman with Graves' hyperthyroidism. Source material: blood.

This chain's CDR3 is CASSLVSGGTGYTF. The CDR3 DNA reads as TGCGCCAGCAGCTTGGTGTCAGGGGGTACGGGCTACACCTTC. The chain carries TRBV5-1 and TRBJ1-2; 7 bases map to TRBD1. Germline-derived CDR1 and CDR2 are SGHRS and YFSETQ. The junction had 7 bases not matched to a gene; V was cut back by 0 bases and J by 8 bases. The CDR3 sequence is 14 residues long.